There are many counts of the clone carrying this T cell receptor (beta chain). The V gene's germline CDR1 is MNHNY and CDR2 SVGAGI (reference sequence). This CDR3 region has 13 residues. V lost 6 bases and J lost 6, with 11 bases in between. This sample is drawn from a study of neurological immune-mediated disorders. TCRdb processed the 5' RACE reads anew with MiXCR; each CDR3 protein has one entry. The profile shows some 66,000 distinct CDR3 sequences, about 4% of them singletons. This receptor was identified in a man aged 50 to 60 with multiple sclerosis. The chain employs TRBV6-6 and TRBJ2-2, with D perhaps matching TRBD1 (5 bases). The specimen sequenced was PBMCs. CDR3 DNA: TGTGCCAGCAGAGTTCAGGGCCCCGGGGAGCTGTTTTTT. Residues: CASRVQGPGELFF.